This T cell receptor (beta chain) stems from a study of T cell responses to AZD1222 COVID-19 vaccine. Repertoires were generated with immunoSEQ multiplex PCR, while TCRdb's copy carries only in-frame clones and drops some. The sample records 140,000 or so clones, around 84% being singletons. Looked up from germline, CDR1 is LNHDA and CDR2 is SQIVND (reference sequence). The CDR3 contains 12 residues. V was clipped by 7 bases and J by 3 bases; unmatched bases: 2. Source: peripheral blood, taken 28 days after the second AZD1222 dose. The rearrangement links TRBV19 to TRBJ1-2; 7 bases are shared with TRBD1. The origin of this receptor is an adult who received the AZD1222 COVID-19 vaccine. The CDR3 DNA follows: TGTGCCAGTACCGACAGGGACTATGGCTACACCTTC. Protein product: CASTDRDYGYTF.